The entry that follows covers one T cell receptor beta chain sequence. This clonotype occurred a few times. Its antigen has not been determined. Base qualities are not recorded, but no much larger clone differs from it by a single base. The donors were roughly 39 Caucasian individuals from Russia, aged roughly 6 to 100 years, who were systemically healthy. Approximately 9.7 milliliters of peripheral blood were drawn from each donor into EDTA-treated Vacutainer tubes. Ficoll-Paque density-gradient centrifugation was used to isolate PBMCs, with at least 6.5 million per sample. Trizol reagent was used to extract total RNA from the PBMCs, yielding at least 5 micrograms per sample. For every donor, an aliquot of PBMCs went through flow cytometry to measure the percentages of naive CD45RAhigh/CD27high T cells. The sample comes from a study of blood T cells in healthy people across ages (dated by TCRdb to 2015 to 2017). Broadly, across the study: In model experiments, template switching captured roughly one uniquely barcoded TCR beta cDNA molecule for every two T cells. Age-related changes in TCR beta repertoire diversity were measured in the study by deep sequencing normalized with unique cDNA molecular identifiers. Donors were grouped into four age groups: young (average 16 years), middle-aged (around 39), aged (around 60) and long-lived (approximately 75). To avoid experimental bias, donors of different ages were randomly spread across the sequencing lanes. Two additional independent replicas of 1 million unique cDNA reads from the same blood draw were analyzed for two donors (one aged 18 to 30 and one aged 80 or older). The research as a whole found: The CMV infection status of donors was not known, potentially confounding age-related changes in expanded clonotypes. As age increased, observed TCR beta diversity per million T cells dropped in a roughly linear way, and a significant reduction was already evident by age around 41. Estimates of total diversity from one million sequenced T cells were regarded as lower bounds and underestimates. Observed TCR beta diversity correlated strongly with the percentage of naive T cells measured by flow cytometry. Compared with the aged group, the long-lived group had more naive CD4+ T cells, fewer expanded clones and increased TCR diversity, suggesting age selection. Since profiling was done on bulk unsorted PBMCs, naive and antigen-experienced compartments could not be conclusively compared.

Libraries were made using 5' RACE. For sequencing, an Illumina HiSeq 2500 was employed. A second roughly 7 to 12 cycle PCR used a sample-barcoded 5' primer and a J-beta primer mix. Each TCR beta cDNA molecule received a unique molecular identifier from a template-switch 5' adaptor carrying 12 random nucleotides. Each sample yielded at least 3 million CDR3-containing paired-end reads. The Mint cDNA synthesis kit, primed by a TRBC-specific oligonucleotide, was used to synthesize first-strand cDNA from all RNA. Following uracil-DNA glycosylase treatment, a first 18-cycle PCR with universal primers M1SS and BC2_uni_R was performed on all cDNA. The paper's processing steps were these. Each sample was normalized by randomly selecting 1 million high-quality reads, each carrying a distinct molecular identifier. Reads sharing molecular identifiers were discarded rather than binned into consensus sequences. MiTCR, run with a Q25 quality threshold and the strictest error-elimination algorithm, handled CDR3 identification, clonotype clustering and error correction. Lower-bound total TCR beta diversity was estimated with a nonparametric unseen species model using Euler transformation. TCRdb reprocessing: public reads trimmed at Q25 with fastp, clones called with MiXCR, in-frame beta chains kept. Rows are combined by CDR3 protein, so each entry shows the most common genes and DNA. The V and J calls reflect TCRdb's pipeline rather than the authors' work. This sample comprises about 720,000 distinct CDR3 sequences, 22% of them detected only once. The ten largest account for around 22% of the sample.

Trimming costs V 5 bases and J 1 base, and their ends lie 20 bases apart. The CDR3 measures 18 amino acids from cysteine to phenylalanine. CDR3 DNA is the only sequence kept; it has 54 bases, read in frame from the first base. The sequenced sample consisted of blood. This TCR was sampled from a man between 65 and 85 years old in good health. The chain is made from TRBV12-3 or TRBV12-4 and TRBJ2-2, with a tentative D call of TRBD1 or TRBD2, each matching 5 bases. This receptor has the CDR3 CASSPTTAGTVNTGELFF. The DNA reads as follows: TGTGCCAGCAGTCCCACCACGGCCGGGACGGTGAACACCGGGGAGCTGTTTTTT.